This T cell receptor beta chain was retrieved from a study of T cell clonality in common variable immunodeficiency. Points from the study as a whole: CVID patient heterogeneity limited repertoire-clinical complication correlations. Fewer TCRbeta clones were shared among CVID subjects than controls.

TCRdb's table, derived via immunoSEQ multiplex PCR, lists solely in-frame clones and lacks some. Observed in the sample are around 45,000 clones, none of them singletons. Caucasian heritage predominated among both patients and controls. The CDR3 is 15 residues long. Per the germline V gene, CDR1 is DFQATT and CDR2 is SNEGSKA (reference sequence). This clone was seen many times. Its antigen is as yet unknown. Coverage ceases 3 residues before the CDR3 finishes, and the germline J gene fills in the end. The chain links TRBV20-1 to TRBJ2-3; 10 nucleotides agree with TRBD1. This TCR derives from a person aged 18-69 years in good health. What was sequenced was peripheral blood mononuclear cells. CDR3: CSARDRDRGNQPQYF. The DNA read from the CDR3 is TGCAGTGCTAGAGATCGGGACAGGGGTAATCAGCCG.